The entry below gives a single T cell receptor (beta chain) sequence along with its context. Its antigen is still unknown. This sample is drawn from a study of cytomegalovirus exposure and HLA in healthy donors. Study-wide background: A data release that came early held about 89 million unique TCRs from HLA-typed donors.

These donors counted as nominally healthy when sampled, but unrecorded immune exposures were likely. The PCR made use of 60 Vbeta and 13 Jbeta primers. Only in-frame clones appear in the TCRdb table, and some are missing; sequencing was by immunoSEQ multiplex PCR. The data show 160,000 or so clones, approximately 85% seen once. The V and J ends lost 2 bases and 5 bases, in that order; junction bases with no gene match: 9. The CDR3 is 15 amino acids. Germline V gene sequence: CDR1 GTSNPN, CDR2 SVGIG (reference sequence). Overall study findings and caveats: The number of N-insertions in an Asian-associated ancestry cluster was reportedly below the 666-donor mean in a later analysis.

The receptor was isolated from a woman aged 18 to 35 in good health and CMV-seronegative. This chain links TRBV30 with TRBJ2-1, with 7 nucleotides matching TRBD1. The source material was PBMCs. The CDR3 is CAWSQDRIRNNEQFF. Written as DNA, the CDR3 is TGTGCCTGGAGTCAGGACAGGATCCGGAACAATGAGCAGTTCTTC.